The 11 T cell receptor beta chains below were found in one sample sequenced in a study of blood T cell repertoires in COVID-19. Clones were read by immunoSEQ multiplex PCR, and TCRdb kept only the in-frame ones, dropping some. The sample records approximately 440,000 clones, about 85% being singletons. Sequencing input: PBMCs or T cells enriched from blood (not recorded which). These receptors were obtained from a woman under 30 who had recovered from COVID-19.

This chain connects TRBV24-1 to TRBJ2-3; 10 nucleotides match TRBD2. The CDR3 loop spans 17 amino acids. With 4 bases clipped from V and 2 bases from J, the junction kept 8 bases outside the gene matches. Germline CDR1 KGHDR, CDR2 SFDVKD. This CDR3 reads CATSDPPSGGDTDTQYF. CDR3 sequence (DNA): TGTGCCACCAGTGACCCCCCCAGCGGGGGGGACACAGATACGCAGTATTTT.

The V and J genes are TRBV7-9 and TRBJ1-3; TRBD1 agrees at 7 bases. The CDR3 has 14 residues. After removal of 5 bases from V and 4 bases from J, the junction contained 5 bases not matched to a gene. Germline CDR1 SEHNR, CDR2 FQNEAQ (reference sequence). The CDR3 spells CASSLGTVGNTIYF. The CDR3 DNA reads as TGTGCCAGCAGCCTCGGGACAGTGGGAAACACCATATATTTT.

J is TRBJ1-4 and V is TRBV2; tentative D call: TRBD1 (6 bases). The V end lost 5 bases, the J end lost 10 bases, and 14 bases lay between the germline ends. Germline V gene lookup returns CDR1 SNHLY and CDR2 FYNNEI. The CDR3 totals 13 residues. The CDR3 region is CASSPQGFGKLFF. The CDR3 bases are TGTGCCAGCAGTCCACAGGGTTTTGGAAAACTGTTTTTT.

This clone was observed a single time. Other DNA sequences in the same sample also yield this CDR3. The chain has TRBV24-1 and TRBJ1-5; the D is unclear. This CDR3 is built from 14 residues. Between the trimmed V and J ends, which lost 5 bases and 1 base, there was a span of 8 bases. Germline V gives CDR1 KGHDR, CDR2 SFDVKD. This CDR3 is CATSGGGSNQPQHF. In DNA, the CDR3 is TGTGCCACCAGTGGCGGAGGGAGCAATCAGCCCCAGCATTTT.

Here the CDR3 reads CASTQKPGQEGTIYF. The CDR3 bases are TGTGCCAGCACCCAAAAGCCCGGGCAAGAGGGCACCATATATTTT. This rearrangement joins TRBV6-6 to TRBJ1-3; D remains ambiguous. Germline values: CDR1 MNHNY, CDR2 SVGAGI (reference sequence). V dropped 7 bases and J dropped 9 bases, with 22 bases sitting between them. The CDR3 has 15 amino acids.

This clone turned up a few times. The rearrangement uses TRBV19 and TRBJ1-6; 10 bases are shared with TRBD1. The CDR3 runs to 16 residues. CDR1 is LNHDA, CDR2 SQIVND, per germline (reference sequence). The V and J ends lost 5 bases and 9 bases, in that order; junction bases with no gene match: 10. CDR3: CASSPQPGTGASPLHF. The DNA for the CDR3 is TGTGCCAGTAGTCCCCAACCCGGGACAGGGGCTTCACCCCTCCACTTT.

V and J are TRBV5-4 and TRBJ2-5; perhaps TRBD2 as D (5 bases). The ends were cut back, 2 bases at V and 5 bases at J, with 7 bases in the middle. Germline CDR1 and CDR2: SGHNT and YYREEE (reference sequence). The CDR3 sequence is 12 residues long. The CDR3 nucleotides are TGTGCCAGCAGCTTAACGGGGGAGACCCAGTACTTC. Protein: CASSLTGETQYF.

The V and J genes are TRBV19 and TRBJ2-7; TRBD2 aligns across 10 bases. This CDR3 contains 16 residues. Germline CDR1 is LNHDA and CDR2 is SQIVND (reference sequence). V dropped 4 bases and J dropped 2; count of bases not matched to a gene: 8. CDR3 in amino acids: CASSSLSSGGTYEQYF. The CDR3 DNA sequence: TGTGCCAGTAGTAGCCTATCTAGCGGGGGCACCTACGAGCAGTACTTC.

The rearrangement links TRBV5-1 to TRBJ2-3, with 8 bases fitting TRBD1. The V gene's germline CDR1 is SGHRS and CDR2 YFSETQ. With V trimmed by 5 bases and J by 4 bases, 6 bases remained unmatched. The CDR3 runs to 14 residues. CDR3 loop: CASRGQGEADTQYF. The CDR3 nucleotides are TGCGCCAGCAGAGGACAGGGAGAGGCAGATACGCAGTATTTT.

The V gene is TRBV10-3, the J gene TRBJ1-2; the D gene is possibly TRBD1 (5 bases). The CDR3 is made up of 14 amino acids. Deletions cut 6 bases from V and 2 bases from J, with 13 bases between. Germline V gene sequence: CDR1 ENHRY, CDR2 SYGVKD. The CDR3 protein is CAISATGLNYGYTF. The CDR3 nucleotides read TGTGCCATCAGCGCCACAGGTTTGAACTATGGCTACACCTTC.

This chain connects TRBV7-6 to TRBJ1-5; tentative D call: TRBD1 (5 bases). Germline CDR1 is SGHVS and CDR2 is FNYEAQ. This CDR3 spans 16 amino acids. V was pared by 1 base and J by 4 bases, with 14 bases between. CDR3 bases: TGTGCCAGCAGCTTAGTAGGAGGGCAGGGTAATCAGCCCCAGCATTTT. It translates to CASSLVGGQGNQPQHF.